These T cell receptor beta chains were read from a single sample in a study of T cell changes during pregnancy in multiple sclerosis. Clones were sequenced by immunoSEQ multiplex PCR, and TCRdb holds only the in-frame ones, with some missing. Here the sample spans approximately 79,000 clones, about 94% being singletons. The specimen was peripheral blood, collected in the second trimester of pregnancy. The receptor set was obtained from a female donor in good health, enrolled as a control in a pregnancy study. CDR3s include the opening cysteine and the closing phenylalanine or tryptophan. Each record gives: clone size, V gene, J gene, CDR3 protein. Clone size is given for some rows only: seen once, a few or many times, or a class if the clone is expanded.

clone_size: .; v_call: TRBV9; j_call: TRBJ2-3; cdr3_aa: CASSVGRGQSTDTQYF
clone_size: .; v_call: TRBV30; j_call: TRBJ1-4; cdr3_aa: CAWASGTGDEKLFF
clone_size: .; v_call: TRBV7-2; j_call: TRBJ2-5; cdr3_aa: CASSTGLAGGVGETQYF
clone_size: .; v_call: TRBV10-3; j_call: TRBJ2-1; cdr3_aa: CAISPTSGERYNEQFF
clone_size: .; v_call: TRBV7-6; j_call: TRBJ2-1; cdr3_aa: CASSLSGTSGGTEQFF
clone_size: .; v_call: TRBV16; j_call: TRBJ1-2; cdr3_aa: CASSQSETGGGYTF
clone_size: .; v_call: TRBV7-9; j_call: TRBJ1-6; cdr3_aa: CASSPEGTRTSPLHF
clone_size: once; v_call: TRBV4-3; j_call: TRBJ2-5; cdr3_aa: CASSQDFPGERFQYF
clone_size: .; v_call: TRBV19; j_call: TRBJ2-3; cdr3_aa: CASTPGYQGPQYF
clone_size: .; v_call: TRBV30; j_call: TRBJ1-5; cdr3_aa: CAWSVRQGFQPQHF
clone_size: .; v_call: TRBV29-1; j_call: TRBJ2-5; cdr3_aa: CSVDRSGSWETQYF
clone_size: .; v_call: TRBV19; j_call: TRBJ1-2; cdr3_aa: CASRQGYGYTF
clone_size: .; v_call: TRBV6-5; j_call: TRBJ2-4; cdr3_aa: CASSSYREAKNIQYF
clone_size: .; v_call: TRBV14; j_call: TRBJ2-1; cdr3_aa: CASSHLDAGGARSYNEQFF
clone_size: .; v_call: TRBV27; j_call: TRBJ1-1; cdr3_aa: CASSMDRALTEAFF
clone_size: .; v_call: TRBV19; j_call: TRBJ2-5; cdr3_aa: CASGDGLQETQYF
clone_size: .; v_call: TRBV7-3; j_call: TRBJ2-1; cdr3_aa: CASSSAIAGGIYNEQFF